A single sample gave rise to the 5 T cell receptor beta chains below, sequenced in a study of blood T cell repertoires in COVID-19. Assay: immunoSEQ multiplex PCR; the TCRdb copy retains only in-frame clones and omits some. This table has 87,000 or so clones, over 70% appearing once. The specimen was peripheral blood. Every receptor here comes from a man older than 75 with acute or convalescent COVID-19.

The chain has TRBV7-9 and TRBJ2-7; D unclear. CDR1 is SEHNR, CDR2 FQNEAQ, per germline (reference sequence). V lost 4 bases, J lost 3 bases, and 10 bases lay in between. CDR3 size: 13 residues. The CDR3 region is CASSSTPGYEQYF. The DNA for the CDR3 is TGTGCCAGCAGCTCAACTCCAGGCTACGAGCAGTACTTC.

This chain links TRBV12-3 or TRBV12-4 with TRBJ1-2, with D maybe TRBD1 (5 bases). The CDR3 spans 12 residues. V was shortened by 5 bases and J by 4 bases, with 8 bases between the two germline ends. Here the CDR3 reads CASSQDSYGYTF. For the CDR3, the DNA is TGTGCCAGCAGTCAAGACAGCTATGGCTACACCTTC.

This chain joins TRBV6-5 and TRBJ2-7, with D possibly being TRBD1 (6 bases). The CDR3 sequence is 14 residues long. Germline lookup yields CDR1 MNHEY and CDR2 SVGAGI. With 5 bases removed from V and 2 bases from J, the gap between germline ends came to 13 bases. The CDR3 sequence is CASSPGTTTYEQYF. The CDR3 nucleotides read TGTGCCAGCAGTCCCGGGACAACGACCTACGAGCAGTACTTC.

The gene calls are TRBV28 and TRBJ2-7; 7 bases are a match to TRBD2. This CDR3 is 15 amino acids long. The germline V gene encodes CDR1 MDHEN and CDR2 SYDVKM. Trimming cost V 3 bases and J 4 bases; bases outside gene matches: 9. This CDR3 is CASSLPAGVAYEQYF. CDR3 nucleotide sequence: TGTGCCAGCAGTTTGCCGGCGGGAGTAGCGTACGAGCAGTACTTC.

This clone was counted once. CDR3 loop: CASSHSLSEAFF. CDR3 DNA: TGTGCCAGCTCACACAGTCTATCTGAAGCTTTCTTT. The chain has TRBV18 and TRBJ1-1; D gene unclear. Trimming stripped 4 bases from V and 6 bases from J, with 9 bases between. The CDR3 covers 12 residues. Germline V gene data show CDR1 as KGHSH and CDR2 as LQKENI.